These 23 T cell receptor beta chains were all obtained from the same sample, sequenced in a study of blood T cell repertoires in COVID-19. Only in-frame clones appear in the TCRdb table, and some are missing; sequencing was by immunoSEQ multiplex PCR. The table lists some 180,000 clones, 85% to 90% of them singletons. Sequenced: peripheral blood. The receptors stem from a man aged 45-60 years with acute or convalescent COVID-19.

The chain uses TRBV7-2 and TRBJ2-7, with 14 bases that match TRBD2. The V gene's germline CDR1 is SGHTA and CDR2 FQGNSA. The CDR3 is 15 amino acids. Trimming took 5 bases from V and 6 from J; bases not matched to a gene: 6. The CDR3 reads CASSEGLAGAGEQYF. In nucleotides, the CDR3 is TGTGCCAGCAGCGAGGGACTAGCGGGAGCCGGCGAGCAGTACTTC.

The rearrangement joins TRBV6-5 to TRBJ1-5; tentatively, D is TRBD1 (5 bases). CDR1 MNHEY and CDR2 SVGAGI come from the germline V gene. This CDR3 has 15 amino acids. The V gene lost 6 bases and the J gene lost 0 bases, with 12 bases spanning the gap. CDR3 region: CASSNGGNSNQPQHF. DNA for the CDR3: TGTGCCAGCAGCAACGGGGGGAATAGCAATCAGCCCCAGCATTTT.

The chain recombines TRBV27 with TRBJ2-3; TRBD2 agrees at 12 bases. CDR3 size: 17 residues. V was pared by 4 bases and J by 6 bases, with 11 bases of the junction left unmatched. The germline V gene has CDR1 MNHEY and CDR2 SMNVEV (reference sequence). CDR3 amino acids: CASSSTLTSGRWDTQYF. In nucleotides, the CDR3 is TGTGCCAGCAGTTCCACATTGACTAGCGGGAGATGGGATACGCAGTATTTT.

This clone was seen just once. The chain combines TRBV24-1 with TRBJ2-3, with TRBD2 as a possible D gene (7 bases). Deletions cut 3 bases from V and 2 bases from J, with 14 bases between. The CDR3 has 16 amino acids. Germline CDR1 KGHDR, CDR2 SFDVKD. CDR3 protein: CATSDPLGGDTDTQYF. CDR3 in DNA: TGTGCCACCAGTGATCCTTTAGGGGGGGACACAGATACGCAGTATTTT.

The chain combines TRBV3-1 (or the pseudogene TRBV3-2) with TRBJ1-5; D ambiguous. Germline lookup yields CDR1 LGHDT and CDR2 YNNKEL (reference sequence). This CDR3 spans 14 amino acids. V was trimmed by 2 bases and J by 0 bases, leaving 5 bases between them. The CDR3, as DNA: TGTGCCAGCAGCCAATCAAATAGCAATCAGCCCCAGCATTTT. Its protein product is CASSQSNSNQPQHF.

The chain employs TRBV11-2 and TRBJ2-1; 7 bases line up with TRBD2. CDR1 and CDR2 (germline): SGHAT, FQNNGV. This CDR3 region has 17 residues. J lost 5 bases, V lost 3 bases, and 13 bases had no gene match. The CDR3 region has the DNA TGTGCCAGCAGCTTGCGCCCTTTTGCGGGAGTTAACAATGAGCAGTTCTTC. Residues: CASSLRPFAGVNNEQFF.

The CDR3 nucleotides read TGTGCCAGCTCGGTGACAGCTTCACAAGAGACCCAGTACTTC. The encoded protein is CASSVTASQETQYF. This chain links TRBV18 with TRBJ2-5; possibly TRBD1 for D (5 bases). This CDR3 contains 14 residues. Trimming took 6 bases from V and 2 from J, leaving 13 bases between them. CDR1 and CDR2 from the germline V gene are KGHSH and LQKENI.

The rearrangement links TRBV6-2 or TRBV6-3 to TRBJ2-1; 9 bases align to TRBD1. The V gene end was trimmed by 2 bases and the J gene end by 8 bases; junction bases not matched to a gene: 10. CDR1 is MNHEY and CDR2 is SVGEGT in the germline V gene. The CDR3 is 16 amino acids. This CDR3 is CASSYLDPGQGYEQFF. DNA of the CDR3: TGTGCCAGCAGTTACCTTGATCCGGGACAGGGCTATGAGCAGTTCTTC.

V gene TRBV24-1 combines with J gene TRBJ1-5; D not certain. Trimming took 2 bases from V and 1 from J, leaving 11 bases between them. Germline V gives CDR1 KGHDR, CDR2 SFDVKD. The length of the CDR3 is 16 residues. This CDR3 reads CATSDSRRPSNQPQHF. The CDR3 DNA sequence: TGTGCCACCAGTGATTCCCGCAGGCCAAGCAATCAGCCCCAGCATTTT.

V usage is TRBV6-2 or TRBV6-3 and J usage is TRBJ1-5; D is unclear. CDR3 length: 17 amino acids. Germline V gene sequence: CDR1 MNHEY, CDR2 SVGEGT. V lost 4 bases, J lost 3 bases, and 19 bases lay in between. CDR3 in DNA: TGTGCCAGCAGTTTTAGAGGAGGTACCTATATCAATCAGCCCCAGCATTTT. It translates to CASSFRGGTYINQPQHF.

V usage is TRBV7-8 and J usage is TRBJ2-3, with 7 positions matching TRBD1. V dropped 5 bases and J dropped 4; count of bases not matched to a gene: 6. The CDR3 is made up of 14 amino acids. The germline V gene has CDR1 SGHVS and CDR2 FQNEAQ. This CDR3 is CASSATGAADTQYF. The DNA for the CDR3 is TGTGCCAGCAGCGCAACAGGGGCGGCAGATACGCAGTATTTT. The full variable domain, rest sourced from reference TRBV7-8 and TRBJ2-3, is GAGVSQSPRYKVAKRGQDVALRCDPISGHVSLFWYQQALGQGPEFLTYFQNEAQLDKSGLPSDRFFAERPEGSVSTLKIQRTQQEDSAVYLCASSATGAADTQYFGPGTRLTVL.

The V gene is TRBV19, the J gene TRBJ1-5, with a weak D call TRBD1 (5 bases). Germline lookup yields CDR1 LNHDA and CDR2 SQIVND (reference sequence). The V and J ends lost 7 bases and 5 bases respectively, with 18 bases between them. The CDR3 spans 15 residues. In DNA form, the CDR3 reads TGTGCCAGTACCCTAACGCTTCGGGGGGATCAGCCCCAGCATTTT. Amino acids: CASTLTLRGDQPQHF.

The chain combines TRBV4-2 with TRBJ2-5; the D gene is possibly TRBD1 (6 bases). V dropped 4 bases and J dropped 5 bases, with 17 bases sitting between them. Germline V lookup: CDR1 LGHNA, CDR2 YNFKEQ. The length of the CDR3 is 15 residues. The CDR3 DNA is TGTGCCAGCAGCCCGAAGGGGGACAAGTGGGAGACCCAGTACTTC. This codes for CASSPKGDKWETQYF.

The chain uses TRBV28 and TRBJ1-1; maybe TRBD1 (5 bases). V lost 2 bases and J 11 bases, leaving 12 bases between the germline ends. The CDR3 spans 12 residues. Germline-derived CDR1 and CDR2 are MDHEN and SYDVKM. The CDR3 DNA sequence: TGTGCCAGCAGTTTAGACAGATCGGCGGCTTTCTTT. It encodes CASSLDRSAAFF. The full variable domain, its missing parts supplied by reference TRBV28 and TRBJ1-1, is DVKVTQSSRYLVKRTGEKVFLECVQDMDHENMFWYRQDPGLGLRLIYFSYDVKMKEKGDIPEGYSVSREKKERFSLILESASTNQTSMYLCASSLDRSAAFFGQGTRLTVV.

V gene TRBV2 combines with J gene TRBJ1-2; weak D call: TRBD1 (6 bases). This CDR3 comprises 13 residues. The germline V gene encodes CDR1 SNHLY and CDR2 FYNNEI. Trimming shortened V by 7 bases and J by 3 bases, and 12 bases separated the two germline ends. The CDR3 here is CASTPQGDYGYTF. The CDR3 bases are TGTGCCAGCACCCCACAGGGTGACTATGGCTACACCTTC. Full variable domain (outside the CDR3, taken from reference TRBV2 and TRBJ1-2): EPEVTQTPSHQVTQMGQEVILRCVPISNHLYFYWYRQILGQKVEFLVSFYNNEISEKSEIFDDQFSVERPDGSNFTLKIRSTKLEDSAMYFCASTPQGDYGYTFGSGTRLTVV.

The chain carries TRBV30 and TRBJ1-3; the D gene is possibly TRBD1 (5 bases). CDR3 length: 15 amino acids. The V and J ends lost 2 bases and 0 bases respectively, with 11 bases between them. CDR1 GTSNPN and CDR2 SVGIG come from the germline V gene (reference sequence). The chain's CDR3 is CAWSRQRSSGNTIYF. CDR3 DNA sequence: TGTGCCTGGAGTCGACAGCGTAGCTCTGGAAACACCATATATTTT.

The chain links TRBV28 to TRBJ1-1, with D possibly being TRBD1 (6 bases). The CDR3 contains 14 residues. Per germline, CDR1 MDHEN and CDR2 SYDVKM. V lost 6 bases and J 4 bases, leaving 15 bases between the germline ends. CDR3 coding DNA: TGTGCCAGCAGACCAACAGGGTCGGGCACTGAAGCTTTCTTT. This gives the protein CASRPTGSGTEAFF. The entire variable domain, with the rest obtained from reference TRBV28 and TRBJ1-1, is as follows: DVKVTQSSRYLVKRTGEKVFLECVQDMDHENMFWYRQDPGLGLRLIYFSYDVKMKEKGDIPEGYSVSREKKERFSLILESASTNQTSMYLCASRPTGSGTEAFFGQGTRLTVV.

The J gene is TRBJ2-1, the V gene TRBV4-1; 10 bases are a match to TRBD1. Germline V lookup: CDR1 MGHRA, CDR2 YSYEKL. J lost 6 bases, V lost 2 bases, and 4 bases had no gene match. CDR3 length: 15 amino acids. CDR3 in DNA: TGCGCCAGCAGCCAACCGGGACAGGGGATCAATGAGCAGTTCTTC. Protein: CASSQPGQGINEQFF.

This clone was seen just once. The rearrangement links TRBV7-3 to TRBJ2-2, with 9 bases identical to TRBD2. CDR1 is SGHTA, CDR2 FQGTGA, per germline. V trimming: 1 base; J trimming: 5 bases; junction bases outside the gene matches: 8. There are 17 residues in the CDR3. The CDR3 region has the DNA TGTGCCAGCAGCTTAAGGGAGCGGGGGGCACGGACCGGGGAGCTGTTTTTT. Encoded protein: CASSLRERGARTGELFF.

V gene TRBV2 combines with J gene TRBJ1-5; D is undetermined. The CDR3 covers 15 residues. CDR1 is SNHLY and CDR2 is FYNNEI in the germline V gene. V lost 4 bases to trimming and J lost 0 bases, with 10 bases between them. CDR3 residues: CASSVEQNSNQPQHF. In nucleotides, the CDR3 is TGTGCCAGCAGTGTGGAACAGAATAGCAATCAGCCCCAGCATTTT.

The chain combines TRBV9 with TRBJ1-6, with D perhaps matching TRBD1 (6 bases). The V gene lost 4 bases and the J gene lost 7 bases, with 15 bases spanning the gap. Germline V lookup: CDR1 SGDLS, CDR2 YYNGEE. The CDR3 has 15 amino acids. This chain's CDR3 is CASSPPGTSNSPLHF. The CDR3 coding sequence is TGTGCCAGCAGCCCTCCCGGGACATCAAATTCACCCCTCCACTTT.

This chain uses TRBV19 with TRBJ1-5, with 9 nucleotides matching TRBD1. Germline V gene data show CDR1 as LNHDA and CDR2 as SQIVND (reference sequence). CDR3 length equals 15 residues. V was clipped by 10 bases and J by 6 bases; unmatched bases: 13. CDR3 protein: CATETGQGDGQPQHF. CDR3 DNA: TGTGCCACTGAGACGGGACAGGGCGACGGTCAGCCCCAGCATTTT. Full variable domain (missing parts from reference TRBV19 and TRBJ1-5): DGGITQSPKYLFRKEGQNVTLSCEQNLNHDAMYWYRQDPGQGLRLIYYSQIVNDFQKGDIAEGYSVSREKKESFPLTVTSAQKNPTAFYLCATETGQGDGQPQHFGDGTRLSIL.

The genes are TRBV19 and TRBJ1-1, with D uncertain. The germline V and J ends were trimmed by 3 bases and 4 bases, with 18 bases remaining between them. The CDR3 totals 16 residues. Per germline, CDR1 LNHDA and CDR2 SQIVND (reference sequence). The CDR3 coding sequence is TGTGCCAGTAGTATGGGCTGGGAGAAAAGAAGCACTGAAGCTTTCTTT. The encoded protein is CASSMGWEKRSTEAFF.